This record looks at one T cell receptor (beta chain) sequence and its context. This entry is derived from a study of patients and donors after allogeneic stem cell transplantation. TCRdb independently ran MiXCR on the RT-PCR reads; one entry per CDR3 protein. The sample has tens of thousands of distinct CDR3 sequences, under 50% seen once. Trimming took 5 bases from V and 3 from J, leaving 15 bases between them. This CDR3 comprises 15 residues. Germline loops: CDR1 SGHTA, CDR2 FQGTGA. The clonotype comes from a human donor who was either an allogeneic HSCT recipient or a stem cell or donor lymphocyte infusion donor (not recorded which). It is not recorded whose cells these are; they may come from a transplant donor. The sample was blood, either unsorted or a sorted T cell fraction (not recorded which). The chain combines TRBV7-3 with TRBJ2-3; D is possibly TRBD2 (6 bases). The CDR3 nucleotides are TGTGCCAGCAGCCGTAGCGGACCTGGGACAGATACGCAGTATTTT. This translates into CASSRSGPGTDTQYF.